This T cell receptor (beta chain) was identified in a study of T cells in Graves' hyperthyroidism and ophthalmopathy. The study based diagnoses on clinical symptoms, serum thyroxine and TRAb, thyroid ultrasound and orbital computed tomography. Trimming removed 3 bases from V and 2 bases from J, with 10 bases in between. CDR1 and CDR2 from the germline V gene are DFQATT and SNEGSKA (reference sequence). The CDR3 runs 13 residues. Amplification of TCR beta CDR3 regions used RNA as the template. First-round RT-PCR of the TCR CDR3 relied on the HTBI primer set. From the multiplex PCR reads, TCRdb called clonotypes with MiXCR, one entry per CDR3 protein. The sample lists hundreds of thousands of distinct CDR3 sequences, approximately 15% occurring once. Only a few counts were recorded for this clonotype.

This sequence originates from a woman younger than 30 with Graves' hyperthyroidism. The sample was blood. The chain uses TRBV20-1 and TRBJ1-1; TRBD1 might be the D (5 bases). CDR3 region: CSARRDLNTEAFF. The CDR3 nucleotides read TGCAGTGCTAGGAGGGACTTAAACACTGAAGCTTTCTTT.